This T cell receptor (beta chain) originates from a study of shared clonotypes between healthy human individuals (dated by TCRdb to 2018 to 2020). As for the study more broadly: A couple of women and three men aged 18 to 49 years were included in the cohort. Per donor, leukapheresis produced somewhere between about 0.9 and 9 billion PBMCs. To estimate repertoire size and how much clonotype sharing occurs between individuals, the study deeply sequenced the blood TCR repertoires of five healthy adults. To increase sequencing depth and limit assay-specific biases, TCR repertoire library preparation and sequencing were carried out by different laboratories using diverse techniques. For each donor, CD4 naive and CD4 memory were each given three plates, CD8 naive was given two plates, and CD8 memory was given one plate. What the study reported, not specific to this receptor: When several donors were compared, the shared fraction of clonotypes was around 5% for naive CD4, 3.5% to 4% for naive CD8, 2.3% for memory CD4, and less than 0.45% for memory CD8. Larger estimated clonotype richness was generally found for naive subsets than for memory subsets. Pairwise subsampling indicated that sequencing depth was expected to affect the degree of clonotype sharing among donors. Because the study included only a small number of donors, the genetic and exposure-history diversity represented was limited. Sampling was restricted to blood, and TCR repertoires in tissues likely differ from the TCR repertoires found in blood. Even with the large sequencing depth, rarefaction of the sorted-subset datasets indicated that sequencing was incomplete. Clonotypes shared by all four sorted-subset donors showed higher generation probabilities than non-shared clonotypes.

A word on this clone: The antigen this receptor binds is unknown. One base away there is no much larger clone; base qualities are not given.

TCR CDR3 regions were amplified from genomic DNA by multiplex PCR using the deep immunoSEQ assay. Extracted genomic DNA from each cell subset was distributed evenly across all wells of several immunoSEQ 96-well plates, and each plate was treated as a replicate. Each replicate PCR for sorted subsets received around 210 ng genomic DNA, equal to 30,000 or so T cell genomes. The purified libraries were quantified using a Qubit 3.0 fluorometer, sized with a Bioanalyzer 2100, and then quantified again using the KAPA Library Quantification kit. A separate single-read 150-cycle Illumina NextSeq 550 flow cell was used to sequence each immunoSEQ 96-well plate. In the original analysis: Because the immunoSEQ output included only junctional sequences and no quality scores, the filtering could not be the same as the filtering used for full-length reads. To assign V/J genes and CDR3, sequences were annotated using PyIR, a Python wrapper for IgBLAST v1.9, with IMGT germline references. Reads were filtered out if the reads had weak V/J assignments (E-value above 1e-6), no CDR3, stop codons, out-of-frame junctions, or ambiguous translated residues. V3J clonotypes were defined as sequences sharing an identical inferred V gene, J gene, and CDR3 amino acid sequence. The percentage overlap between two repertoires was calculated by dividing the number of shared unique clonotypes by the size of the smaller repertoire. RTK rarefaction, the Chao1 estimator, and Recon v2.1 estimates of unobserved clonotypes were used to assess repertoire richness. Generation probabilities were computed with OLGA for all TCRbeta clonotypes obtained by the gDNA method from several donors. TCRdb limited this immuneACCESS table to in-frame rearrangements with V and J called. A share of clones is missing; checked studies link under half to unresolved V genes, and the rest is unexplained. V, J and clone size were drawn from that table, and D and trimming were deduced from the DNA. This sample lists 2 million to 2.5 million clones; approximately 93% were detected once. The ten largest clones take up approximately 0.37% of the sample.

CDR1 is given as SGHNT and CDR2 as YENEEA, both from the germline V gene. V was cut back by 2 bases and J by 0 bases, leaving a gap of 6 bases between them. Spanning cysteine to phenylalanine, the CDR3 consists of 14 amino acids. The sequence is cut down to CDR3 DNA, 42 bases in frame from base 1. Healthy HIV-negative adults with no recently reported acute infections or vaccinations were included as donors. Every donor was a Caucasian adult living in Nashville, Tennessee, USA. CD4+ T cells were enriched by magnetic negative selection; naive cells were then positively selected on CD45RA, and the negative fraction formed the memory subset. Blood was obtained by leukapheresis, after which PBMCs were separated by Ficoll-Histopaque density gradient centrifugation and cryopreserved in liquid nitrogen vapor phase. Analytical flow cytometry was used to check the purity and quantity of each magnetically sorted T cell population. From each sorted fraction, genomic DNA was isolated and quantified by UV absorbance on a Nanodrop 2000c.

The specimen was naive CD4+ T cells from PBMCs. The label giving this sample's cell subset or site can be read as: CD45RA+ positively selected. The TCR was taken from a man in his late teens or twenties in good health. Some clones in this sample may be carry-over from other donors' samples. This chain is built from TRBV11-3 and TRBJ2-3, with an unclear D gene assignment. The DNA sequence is TGTGCCAGCAGCTTAATAGCTAGCACAGATACGCAGTATTTT. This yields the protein CASSLIASTDTQYF.